This T cell receptor beta chain was captured by sequencing in a study of shared clonotypes between healthy human individuals. In regard to this clone: The antigen is undetermined. Other DNA sequences in the same sample also yield this CDR3.

Findings and caveats of the study: Naive CD4 clonotypes were shared across several donors at roughly 5.3%. For sorted subsets, rarefaction showed incomplete sequencing despite large depth.

Naive CD4+ cells were CD45RA-selected; the remaining cells were memory. The authors split each subset's genomic DNA evenly across several immunoSEQ plates. The repertoire was sequenced with immunoSEQ multiplex PCR; TCRdb's copy has only in-frame clones and lacks some. The sample records roughly 2.5 million clones, around nine tenths being singletons. CDR3 size: 13 residues. The V segment lost 3 bases and the J segment 7 bases; nucleotides outside the gene matches: 6. The germline gives CDR1 GTSNPN, CDR2 SVGIG (reference sequence). The sequence came from a man aged 18 to 29 in good health. This chain connects TRBV30 to TRBJ2-5, with 9 bases matching TRBD1. The sample comprised naive CD4+ T cells sorted from blood. Subset given: CD45RA+ positively selected. The CDR3 bases are TGTGCCTGGAGCACAGGGGGCAGGGGGACCCAGTACTTC. Translated: CAWSTGGRGTQYF.